Listed here are 15 T cell receptor beta chains from one sample, sequenced in a study of post-analysis software for immune sequencing data. Study-level results: Patients had higher frequencies than controls of roughly five TRBV segments, including TRBV5-6, TRBV5-1 and TRBV20-1.

Antigens of these TCRs are unknown. Incorporated into the TCR beta cDNA libraries were unique molecular identifiers, which served to reduce PCR and sequencing biases. TCRdb re-called the PCR reads through MiXCR, storing one row per CDR3 protein. Of roughly 180,000 distinct CDR3 sequences in the sample, about 30% were seen once. The sample was blood. Receptors originate from a girl aged 10-17 years with multiple sclerosis.

The rearrangement uses TRBV3-1 and TRBJ2-3; TRBD2 aligns across 7 bases. This CDR3 has 15 residues. Germline V gives CDR1 LGHDT, CDR2 YNNKEL (reference sequence). The junction had 7 bases not matched to a gene; V was cut back by 1 base and J by 6 bases. The CDR3 sequence: CASSQGDSGWDTQYF. The CDR3 DNA is TGTGCCAGCAGCCAAGGAGATAGCGGGTGGGATACGCAGTATTTT.

This rearrangement joins TRBV7-2 to TRBJ1-2; 8 bases line up with TRBD1. Germline V gives CDR1 SGHTA, CDR2 FQGNSA. V lost 3 bases and J lost 4; bases outside the gene matches: 7. This CDR3 comprises 15 residues. The DNA for the CDR3 is TGTGCCAGCAGCTTCCTGAGGACAGGGAGCTATGGCTACACCTTC. It encodes CASSFLRTGSYGYTF. Based on the CDR3 plus reference TRBV7-2 and TRBJ1-2, the full variable domain is GAGVSQSPSNKVTEKGKDVELRCDPISGHTALYWYRQSLGQGLEFLIYFQGNSAPDKSGLPSDRFSAERTGGSVSTLTIQRTQQEDSAVYLCASSFLRTGSYGYTFGSGTRLTVV.

The V gene is TRBV25-1, the J gene TRBJ1-4; no definite D call. Trimming shortened V by 4 bases and J by 8 bases, and 17 bases separated the two germline ends. The CDR3 consists of 15 residues. Germline values: CDR1 MGHDK, CDR2 SYGVNS. CDR3 protein: CASSGRAPDGEKLFF. DNA for the CDR3: TGTGCCAGCAGTGGCCGAGCCCCCGACGGGGAAAAACTGTTTTTT.

The rearrangement links TRBV29-1 to TRBJ1-1; D unresolved. The germline V gene encodes CDR1 SQVTM and CDR2 ANQGSEA. The CDR3 runs 17 residues. V was shortened by 1 base and J by 0 bases, with 18 bases between the two germline ends. The DNA for the CDR3 is TGCAGCGTTGAAGGACGGCGGGCCCCTCCACTGAACACTGAAGCTTTCTTT. This encodes CSVEGRRAPPLNTEAFF. Supplemented by reference TRBV29-1 and TRBJ1-1, the full variable domain reads SAVISQKPSRDICQRGTSLTIQCQVDSQVTMMFWYRQQPGQSLTLIATANQGSEATYESGFVIDKFPISRPNLTFSTLTVSNMSPEDSSIYLCSVEGRRAPPLNTEAFFGQGTRLTVV.

V gene TRBV28 combines with J gene TRBJ1-5; unclear D gene. This CDR3 has 15 residues. Germline CDR1 is MDHEN and CDR2 is SYDVKM. Trimming took off 2 bases at V and 5 bases at J, with 13 bases between the two ends. The CDR3 DNA is TGTGCCAGCAGTTTAAAGGGAGGTCTGGATCAGCCCCAGCATTTT. This gives the protein CASSLKGGLDQPQHF.

This chain uses TRBV7-9 with TRBJ2-1; 9 nucleotides align to TRBD1. Germline assignment: CDR1 SEHNR and CDR2 FQNEAQ (reference sequence). V was clipped by 1 base and J by 0 bases; unmatched bases: 4. CDR3 size: 17 residues. The CDR3 DNA follows: TGTGCCAGCAGCTTAGGACAGGGGGTAACCTCCTACAATGAGCAGTTCTTC. Translated, it gives CASSLGQGVTSYNEQFF.

CDR3 sequence reads: CACTLSGRGDNEQFF. For the CDR3, the DNA is TGTGCCTGCACCCTTAGCGGGAGGGGGGACAATGAGCAGTTCTTC. The chain has TRBV12-3 or TRBV12-4 and TRBJ2-1; 11 nucleotides agree with TRBD2. The CDR3 is 15 amino acids. The junction had 11 bases not matched to a gene; V was cut back by 11 bases and J by 5 bases.

Only a few counts were recorded for this clonotype. The chain joins TRBV4-2 to TRBJ2-3, with TRBD2 matching over 13 bases. V dropped 1 base and J dropped 7; count of bases not matched to a gene: 8. This CDR3 spans 17 amino acids. The germline CDR1 and CDR2 sequences are LGHNA and YNFKEQ. CDR3 bases: TGTGCCAGCAGCCAAGGCGGGACTAGCGGGGAAGTATATACGCAGTATTTT. It is translated as CASSQGGTSGEVYTQYF.

This clonotype has at least ten counts. The chain employs TRBV7-8 and TRBJ2-1; no firm D call. Trimming took off 1 base at V and 0 bases at J, with 10 bases between the two ends. This CDR3 contains 16 residues. From germline, CDR1 is SGHVS and CDR2 FQNEAQ. This CDR3 reads CASSLVGLSSYNEQFF. The CDR3 DNA reads as TGTGCCAGCAGCTTAGTCGGCCTAAGCTCCTACAATGAGCAGTTCTTC.

This clonotype was detected ten times or more. The chain joins TRBV29-1 to TRBJ2-4; no clear D gene. In germline, CDR1 is SQVTM, CDR2 ANQGSEA. The germline V and J ends were trimmed by 3 bases and 7 bases, with 7 bases remaining between them. The CDR3 is 11 amino acids. The CDR3 is CSVDPGNIQYF. CDR3 coding DNA: TGCAGCGTTGACCCTGGGAACATTCAGTACTTC.

This sequence joins TRBV13 and TRBJ2-5; 7 bases are shared with TRBD2. In germline, CDR1 is PRHDT, CDR2 FYEKMQ (reference sequence). The V segment lost 5 bases and the J segment 3 bases; nucleotides outside the gene matches: 9. The CDR3 contains 15 residues. The CDR3 loop is CASSPRRLAEETQYF. CDR3 coding DNA: TGTGCCAGCAGCCCGAGGCGGCTAGCGGAAGAGACCCAGTACTTC.

This clonotype came up many times. The CDR3 DNA is TGTGCCAGCAGCTCAAGGGGCCTCTCCTACAATGAGCAGTTCTTC. It encodes CASSSRGLSYNEQFF. The rearrangement joins TRBV7-2 to TRBJ2-1; TRBD1 is a possible D gene (5 bases). Germline lookup yields CDR1 SGHTA and CDR2 FQGNSA. Trimming took off 4 bases at V and 0 bases at J, with 10 bases between the two ends. The CDR3 sequence is 15 residues long.

V is TRBV20-1 and J is TRBJ2-1, with 10 bases matching TRBD2. CDR1 and CDR2 from the germline V gene are DFQATT and SNEGSKA (reference sequence). CDR3 size: 15 residues. The V and J ends lost 1 base and 7 bases, in that order; junction bases with no gene match: 7. The CDR3 region has the DNA TGCAGTGCTAGAGGGGTTAGCGGGGGGCAAAATGAGCAGTTCTTC. Translation gives CSARGVSGGQNEQFF.

This clonotype was found a few times. The chain employs TRBV7-8 and TRBJ2-1; D is ambiguous. V was clipped by 4 bases and J by 5 bases, with 3 bases between them. The length of the CDR3 is 11 residues. The V gene's germline CDR1 is SGHVS and CDR2 FQNEAQ. The CDR3 loop reads CASSWDNEQFF. CDR3 coding DNA: TGTGCCAGCAGCTGGGACAATGAGCAGTTCTTC. Filled out from reference TRBV7-8 and TRBJ2-1, the complete variable domain reads GAGVSQSPRYKVAKRGQDVALRCDPISGHVSLFWYQQALGQGPEFLTYFQNEAQLDKSGLPSDRFFAERPEGSVSTLKIQRTQQEDSAVYLCASSWDNEQFFGPGTRLTVL.

Notes on this clonotype: A much larger clone is a single base away; this may be a read error. The J gene is TRBJ2-1, the V gene TRBV24-1; 9 nucleotides match TRBD2. Germline V gene sequence: CDR1 KGHDR, CDR2 SFDVKD. This CDR3 comprises 16 residues. The J segment lost 10 bases and the V segment lost 4 bases, leaving 13 bases of the junction unmatched. The CDR3 spells CATSDQGSSGSDEQFF. The CDR3 DNA is TGTGCCACCAGTGACCAAGGGAGTAGCGGGAGTGACGAGCAGTTCTTC.